A selection of T cell receptor beta chains follows, all from one sample in a study of blood T cell repertoires in COVID-19. Generated by immunoSEQ multiplex PCR, the TCRdb table keeps only in-frame clones and is missing some. The table shows about 18,000 clones, with about 88% occurring only once. Input material: peripheral blood. These receptors were collected from a man in his forties or fifties with active COVID-19. Both conserved end residues are part of each CDR3. Fields, in order: D gene, V gene, clone size, J gene, CDR3 protein, CDR3 DNA. A D gene is named only where the DNA matches it firmly. Some rows mark clone size as missing; the rest say once, few, many or name a class of expanded clone.

d_gene: .; v_gene: TRBV19; abundance: .; j_gene: TRBJ1-6; CDR3aa: CASTALTAYNSPLHF; CDR3nt: TGTGCCAGTACCGCCTTGACAGCGTATAATTCACCCCTCCACTTT
d_gene: .; v_gene: TRBV30; abundance: .; j_gene: TRBJ2-3; CDR3aa: CAWSSGTDTQYF; CDR3nt: TGTGCCTGGAGTTCCGGGACAGATACGCAGTATTTT
d_gene: .; v_gene: TRBV5-6; abundance: .; j_gene: TRBJ1-1; CDR3aa: CASSLVRARTEAFF; CDR3nt: TGTGCCAGCAGCTTGGTCAGGGCGAGAACTGAAGCTTTCTTT
d_gene: .; v_gene: TRBV6-5; abundance: .; j_gene: TRBJ2-3; CDR3aa: CASSPWTPSTDTQYF; CDR3nt: TGTGCCAGCAGCCCATGGACACCTAGCACAGATACGCAGTATTTT
d_gene: .; v_gene: TRBV19; abundance: .; j_gene: TRBJ1-2; CDR3aa: CASSITGAGVSGYTF; CDR3nt: TGTGCCAGTAGTATTACCGGGGCAGGGGTAAGCGGCTACACCTTC
d_gene: .; v_gene: TRBV19; abundance: .; j_gene: TRBJ1-1; CDR3aa: CASSRANTEAFF; CDR3nt: TGTGCCAGTAGTAGGGCCAACACTGAAGCTTTCTTT
d_gene: TRBD1; v_gene: TRBV7-9; abundance: once; j_gene: TRBJ1-1; CDR3aa: CASSSRQGRNSEAFF; CDR3nt: TGTGCCAGCAGCTCGAGACAGGGTCGGAACTCTGAAGCTTTCTTT
d_gene: .; v_gene: TRBV28; abundance: .; j_gene: TRBJ1-5; CDR3aa: CASSLYNQPQHF; CDR3nt: TGTGCCAGCAGTTTGTACAATCAGCCCCAGCATTTT
d_gene: .; v_gene: TRBV7-9; abundance: once; j_gene: TRBJ2-4; CDR3aa: CASSAGTLAKNIQYF; CDR3nt: TGTGCCAGCAGCGCCGGGACACTAGCCAAAAACATTCAGTACTTC
d_gene: TRBD2; v_gene: TRBV4-2; abundance: .; j_gene: TRBJ2-7; CDR3aa: CASSQGLALSYEQYF; CDR3nt: TGTGCCAGCAGCCAAGGACTAGCACTTTCCTACGAGCAGTACTTC
d_gene: .; v_gene: TRBV9; abundance: .; j_gene: TRBJ2-3; CDR3aa: CASSVSRSTDTQYF; CDR3nt: TGTGCCAGCAGCGTAAGCAGGAGCACAGATACGCAGTATTTT
d_gene: TRBD1; v_gene: TRBV10-1; abundance: .; j_gene: TRBJ2-7; CDR3aa: CASKRQGGTPYEQYF; CDR3nt: TGCGCCAGCAAAAGACAGGGGGGAACACCCTACGAGCAGTACTTC
d_gene: TRBD2; v_gene: TRBV5-1; abundance: .; j_gene: TRBJ2-7; CDR3aa: CASRRGLAGSYEQYF; CDR3nt: TGCGCCAGCAGAAGGGGTCTAGCGGGCTCCTACGAGCAGTACTTC
d_gene: .; v_gene: TRBV11-1; abundance: .; j_gene: TRBJ2-7; CDR3aa: CASNPGGPAEQYF; CDR3nt: TGTGCCAGCAACCCGGGCGGGCCCGCAGAGCAGTACTTC
d_gene: TRBD2; v_gene: TRBV30; abundance: .; j_gene: TRBJ2-1; CDR3aa: CAWSVPLGAGGFNEQFF; CDR3nt: TGTGCCTGGAGTGTCCCCCTAGGAGCGGGAGGGTTCAATGAGCAGTTCTTC
d_gene: .; v_gene: TRBV12-2; abundance: .; j_gene: TRBJ1-1; CDR3aa: CASTICLGRGRTEAFF; CDR3nt: TGTGCAAGTACCATTTGCTTGGGCAGGGGGCGGACTGAAGCTTTCTTT
d_gene: .; v_gene: TRBV12-3/TRBV12-4; abundance: .; j_gene: TRBJ1-2; CDR3aa: CASSYRVGIGYTF; CDR3nt: TGTGCCAGCAGTTACAGGGTAGGGATTGGCTACACCTTC